These T cell receptor beta chains were read from a single sample in a study of shared T cell receptors in the human thymus. The data were produced by immunoSEQ multiplex PCR, yet TCRdb's version contains in-frame clones alone and is incomplete. Altogether about 380,000 clones are present, 95% being singletons, with the ten largest covering approximately 0.02%. Sequencing was done on a sample of thymocytes. Every receptor here comes from a human donor. CDR3s include the opening cysteine and the closing phenylalanine or tryptophan. Fields, in order: V gene, J gene, clone size, D gene, CDR3 protein, CDR3 DNA. The D gene is left open where the match is weak. Clone size, where shown, is once, few, many, or a class for clones that have expanded.

V: TRBV14; J: TRBJ2-7; size: .; D: TRBD2; CDR3: CASSQRQPGLADYEQYF; DNA: TGTGCCAGCAGCCAACGCCAGCCGGGACTAGCGGATTACGAGCAGTACTTC
V: TRBV27; J: TRBJ2-7; size: .; D: .; CDR3: CASSFAGEQYF; DNA: TGTGCCAGCAGTTTCGCCGGAGAGCAGTACTTC
V: TRBV19; J: TRBJ1-2; size: .; D: .; CDR3: CASIPRSGVNYGYTF; DNA: TGTGCCAGTATCCCGAGGTCAGGGGTTAACTATGGCTACACCTTC
V: TRBV12-5; J: TRBJ2-5; size: .; D: TRBD2; CDR3: CASALSPSGEKTQYF; DNA: TGTGCTAGTGCCTTAAGCCCTAGCGGGGAGAAGACCCAGTACTTC
V: TRBV7-8; J: TRBJ1-1; size: .; D: .; CDR3: CASSLGGRADTEAFF; DNA: TGTGCCAGCAGCTTAGGGGGCAGGGCGGACACTGAAGCTTTCTTT
V: TRBV28; J: TRBJ1-2; size: .; D: TRBD1; CDR3: CASSRGLLYGYTF; DNA: TGTGCCAGCTCCAGGGGGCTTCTCTATGGCTACACCTTC
V: TRBV7-7; J: TRBJ2-3; size: .; D: .; CDR3: CASSLRGENTDTQYF; DNA: TGTGCTAGCAGCTTACGAGGGGAGAACACAGATACGCAGTATTTT
V: TRBV5-1; J: TRBJ1-6; size: .; D: .; CDR3: CASSPGTGYNSPLHF; DNA: TGCGCCAGCAGCCCCGGGACGGGTTATAATTCACCCCTCCACTTT
V: TRBV5-5; J: TRBJ2-5; size: .; D: TRBD1; CDR3: CASFSGGVETQYF; DNA: TGTGCCAGCTTCTCAGGGGGCGTGGAGACCCAGTACTTC
V: TRBV19; J: TRBJ2-3; size: .; D: .; CDR3: CASTPVFRERYTDTQYF; DNA: TGTGCCAGTACCCCAGTATTCCGAGAAAGGTACACAGATACGCAGTATTTT
V: TRBV14; J: TRBJ2-7; size: .; D: TRBD2; CDR3: CASSQEPVGTTNTEQYF; DNA: TGTGCCAGCAGCCAAGAACCGGTAGGGACTACCAATACGGAGCAGTACTTC
V: TRBV7-3; J: TRBJ1-5; size: .; D: TRBD1; CDR3: CASSSPGQGYSNQPQHF; DNA: TGTGCCAGCAGCTCACCGGGACAGGGGTATAGCAATCAGCCCCAGCATTTT
V: TRBV28; J: TRBJ2-7; size: .; D: TRBD1; CDR3: CASSPPPGGKNYEQYF; DNA: TGTGCCAGCAGTCCCCCCCCAGGGGGCAAAAACTACGAGCAGTACTTC
V: TRBV28; J: TRBJ2-7; size: .; D: .; CDR3: CASIPSGFTYEQYF; DNA: TGTGCCAGCATCCCCAGCGGGTTCACGTACGAGCAGTACTTC
V: TRBV30; J: TRBJ1-2; size: .; D: .; CDR3: CAWSVRLYGYTF; DNA: TGTGCCTGGAGTGTTCGACTCTATGGCTACACCTTC
V: TRBV7-2; J: TRBJ1-2; size: once; D: .; CDR3: CASSDIRDGIYGYTF; DNA: TGTGCCAGCAGCGATATCCGGGACGGAATCTATGGCTACACCTTC
V: TRBV5-6; J: TRBJ2-1; size: .; D: TRBD2; CDR3: CASSRRLAGGPNEQFF; DNA: TGTGCCAGCAGCCGGAGACTAGCGGGAGGGCCAAATGAGCAGTTCTTC
V: TRBV6-1; J: TRBJ2-7; size: .; D: TRBD2; CDR3: CASSEDSGRVTYEQYF; DNA: TGTGCCAGCAGTGAAGACAGCGGGAGGGTTACCTACGAGCAGTACTTC
V: TRBV7-2; J: TRBJ2-7; size: .; D: .; CDR3: CASSFHVDGANAGYEQYF; DNA: TGTGCCAGCAGCTTCCACGTGGACGGGGCTAACGCTGGGTACGAGCAGTACTTC
V: TRBV7-2; J: TRBJ1-5; size: .; D: .; CDR3: CASSPKDRVPPQHF; DNA: TGTGCCAGCAGCCCCAAGGACAGAGTCCCGCCCCAGCATTTT
V: TRBV30; J: TRBJ1-4; size: .; D: TRBD1; CDR3: CAWSAETGSEDEKLFF; DNA: TGTGCCTGGAGTGCCGAGACAGGGAGCGAGGATGAAAAACTGTTTTTT
V: TRBV9; J: TRBJ2-5; size: .; D: .; CDR3: CASSVATWGTQYF; DNA: TGTGCCAGCAGCGTAGCTACGTGGGGGACCCAGTACTTC
V: TRBV2; J: TRBJ1-2; size: .; D: TRBD1; CDR3: CASSGAGGGQLKYGYTF; DNA: TGTGCCAGCAGTGGGGCAGGGGGTGGACAACTTAAATATGGCTACACCTTC
V: TRBV28; J: TRBJ1-1; size: .; D: .; CDR3: CASSPAEGEGPNTEAFF; DNA: TGTGCCAGCAGTCCCGCCGAGGGGGAGGGACCGAACACTGAAGCTTTCTTT
V: TRBV27; J: TRBJ2-7; size: .; D: .; CDR3: CASSPLTRGGCEQYF; DNA: TGTGCCAGCAGCCCCCTGACTAGGGGCGGCTGCGAGCAGTACTTC
V: TRBV30; J: TRBJ1-6; size: .; D: .; CDR3: CAWSVFSGQSFYSPLHF; DNA: TGTGCCTGGAGTGTATTTTCGGGACAATCCTTTTATTCACCCCTCCACTTT
V: TRBV5-3; J: TRBJ1-2; size: .; D: TRBD1; CDR3: CARSSGQDYGYTF; DNA: TGTGCCAGAAGCTCGGGACAGGACTATGGCTACACCTTC
V: TRBV7-9; J: TRBJ2-3; size: .; D: TRBD2; CDR3: CASRTGTSVEDERTDTQYF; DNA: TGTGCCAGCAGGACCGGGACTAGTGTGGAAGATGAGCGCACAGATACGCAGTATTTT
V: TRBV10-3; J: TRBJ2-3; size: .; D: .; CDR3: CAISEASTDTQYF; DNA: TGTGCCATCAGTGAAGCTAGCACAGATACGCAGTATTTT
V: TRBV5-4; J: TRBJ2-7; size: .; D: TRBD2; CDR3: CASSFGTSGRDYEQYF; DNA: TGTGCCAGCAGCTTCGGGACTAGCGGGAGGGATTACGAGCAGTACTTC
V: TRBV19; J: TRBJ1-2; size: .; D: .; CDR3: CASSILREGLYGYTF; DNA: TGTGCCAGTAGTATACTCAGAGAGGGGCTCTATGGCTACACCTTC
V: TRBV11-1; J: TRBJ2-1; size: .; D: .; CDR3: CASSLTKPAEDYNEQFF; DNA: TGTGCCAGCAGCCTTACTAAGCCAGCGGAAGATTACAATGAGCAGTTCTTC
V: TRBV27; J: TRBJ2-4; size: .; D: .; CDR3: CASSSRSGVYGKNIQYF; DNA: TGTGCCAGCAGCTCACGGTCGGGGGTATACGGCAAAAACATTCAGTACTTC
V: TRBV7-9; J: TRBJ1-3; size: .; D: .; CDR3: CASSRAGNTIYF; DNA: TGTGCCAGCAGCCGAGCTGGAAACACCATATATTTT
V: TRBV10-3; J: TRBJ2-2; size: .; D: TRBD1; CDR3: CAIRGQGKTGELFF; DNA: TGTGCCATCAGGGGACAGGGGAAGACCGGGGAGCTGTTTTTT
V: TRBV6-5; J: TRBJ1-4; size: .; D: TRBD1; CDR3: CASSYSTTGGTVELFF; DNA: TGTGCCAGCAGTTACTCGACAACCGGCGGGACAGTAGAACTGTTTTTT
V: TRBV7-9; J: TRBJ2-1; size: .; D: TRBD2; CDR3: CASSKLAGNFSYNEQFF; DNA: TGTGCCAGCAGCAAACTAGCGGGGAACTTCTCCTACAATGAGCAGTTCTTC
V: TRBV21-1; J: TRBJ2-5; size: .; D: .; CDR3: CASSSRRPRGETQYF; DNA: TGTGCCAGCAGCTCCAGAAGGCCCAGGGGGGAGACCCAGTACTTC
V: TRBV30; J: TRBJ1-2; size: .; D: .; CDR3: CAWTPARGVKGYTF; DNA: TGTGCCTGGACTCCCGCAAGGGGTGTTAAGGGCTACACCTTC
V: TRBV20-1; J: TRBJ1-1; size: few; D: .; CDR3: CIGQEAFF; DNA: TGCATCGGACAGGAAGCTTTCTTT